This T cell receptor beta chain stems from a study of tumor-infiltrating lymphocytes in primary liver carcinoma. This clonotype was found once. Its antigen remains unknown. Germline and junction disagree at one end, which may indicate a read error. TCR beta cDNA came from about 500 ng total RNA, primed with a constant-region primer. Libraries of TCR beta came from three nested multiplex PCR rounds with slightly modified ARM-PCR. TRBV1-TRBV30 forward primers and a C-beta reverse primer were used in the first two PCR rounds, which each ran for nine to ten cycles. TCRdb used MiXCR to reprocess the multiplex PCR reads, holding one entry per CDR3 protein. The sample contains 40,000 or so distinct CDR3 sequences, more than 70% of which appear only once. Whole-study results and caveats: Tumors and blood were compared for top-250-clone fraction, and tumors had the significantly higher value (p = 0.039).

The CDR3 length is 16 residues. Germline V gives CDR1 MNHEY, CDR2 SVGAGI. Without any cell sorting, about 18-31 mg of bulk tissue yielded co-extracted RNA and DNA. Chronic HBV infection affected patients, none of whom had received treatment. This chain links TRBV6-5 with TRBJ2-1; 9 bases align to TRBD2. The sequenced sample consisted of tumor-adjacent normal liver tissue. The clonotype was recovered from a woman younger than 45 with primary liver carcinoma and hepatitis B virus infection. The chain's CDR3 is CGSSVGPREGQNEQFF. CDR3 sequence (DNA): TGCGGCAGCAGTGTGGGGCCGCGGGAGGGCCAAAATGAGCAGTTCTTC.